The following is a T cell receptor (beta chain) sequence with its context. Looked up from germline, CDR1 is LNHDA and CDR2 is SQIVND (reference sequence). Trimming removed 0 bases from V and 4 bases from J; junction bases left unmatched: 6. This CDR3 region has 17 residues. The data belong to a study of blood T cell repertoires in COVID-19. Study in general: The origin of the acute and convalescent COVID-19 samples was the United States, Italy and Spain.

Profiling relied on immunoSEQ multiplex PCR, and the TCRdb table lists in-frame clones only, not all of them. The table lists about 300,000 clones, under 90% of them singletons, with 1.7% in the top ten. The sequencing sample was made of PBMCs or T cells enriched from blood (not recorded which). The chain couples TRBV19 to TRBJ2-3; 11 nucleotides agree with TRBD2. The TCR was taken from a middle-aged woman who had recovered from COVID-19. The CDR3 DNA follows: TGTGCCAGTAGTATAGATCCCCGGACTAGCGGGTCAGATACGCAGTATTTT. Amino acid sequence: CASSIDPRTSGSDTQYF.